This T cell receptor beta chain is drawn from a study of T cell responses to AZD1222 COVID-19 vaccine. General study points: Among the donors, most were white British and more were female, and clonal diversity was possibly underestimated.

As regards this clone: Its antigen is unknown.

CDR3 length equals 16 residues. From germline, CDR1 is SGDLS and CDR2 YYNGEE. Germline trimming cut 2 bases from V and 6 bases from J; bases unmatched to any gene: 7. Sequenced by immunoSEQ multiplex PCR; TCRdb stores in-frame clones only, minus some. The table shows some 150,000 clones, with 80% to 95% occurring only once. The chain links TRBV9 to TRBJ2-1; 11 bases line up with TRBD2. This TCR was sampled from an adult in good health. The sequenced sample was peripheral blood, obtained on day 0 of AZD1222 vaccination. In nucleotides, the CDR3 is TGTGCCAGCAGCGTTCTACTAGCGGGAGTTGGCAATGAGCAGTTCTTC. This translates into CASSVLLAGVGNEQFF.